Listed here are 8 T cell receptor beta chains from one sample, sequenced in a study of T cells in Graves' hyperthyroidism and ophthalmopathy. TCR beta CDR3 sequences were amplified from RNA transcripts. HTBI primers drove first-round RT-PCR of the TCR CDR3. TCRdb passed the multiplex PCR reads through MiXCR, listing each CDR3 protein once. Of some 270,000 distinct CDR3 sequences in the sample, approximately 24% were seen once. Sequencing used blood. These receptor sequences come from a woman between 40 and 55 years old with Graves' ophthalmopathy.

This clonotype appeared a few times. The CDR3 end shows no conserved phenylalanine or tryptophan, and so a read error is likely. The DNA is omitted, as the CDR3 cannot be located on it reliably, and the CDR3 follows TCRdb's listing. CDR3 loop: CASSLVAG. This chain uses TRBV7-2 with TRBJ2-7; the DNA was not compared with TRBD2, the D call given in the table. Germline V lookup: CDR1 SGHTA, CDR2 FQGNSA. The CDR3 is 8 amino acids in total, end residues counted.

This clonotype was found many times. This chain links TRBV28 with TRBJ2-7; D possibly corresponds to TRBD1 (6 bases). The CDR3 is 14 residues long. Germline V gene lookup returns CDR1 MDHEN and CDR2 SYDVKM. Deletions cut 5 bases from V and 6 bases from J, with 17 bases between. This chain's CDR3 is CASSHPDSFAEQYF. The CDR3 DNA reads as TGTGCCAGCAGTCACCCGGACAGCTTTGCCGAGCAGTACTTC.

This clonotype came up many times. The rearrangement joins TRBV24-1 to TRBJ2-2, with a tentative D call TRBD2 (6 bases). V shed 10 bases and J shed 1 base, with 6 bases lying between them. Looked up from germline, CDR1 is KGHDR and CDR2 is SFDVKD. This CDR3 contains 12 residues. The chain's CDR3 is CATGGNTGELFF. The CDR3 nucleotides are TGTGCCACGGGGGGGAACACCGGGGAGCTGTTTTTT.

This clonotype came up once. This sequence joins TRBV12-3 or TRBV12-4 and TRBJ1-2; possibly TRBD1 for D (5 bases). The length of the CDR3 is 17 residues. V was shortened by 4 bases and J by 8 bases, with 26 bases between the two germline ends. The CDR3 spells CASSSAPGRDDMRGYTF. DNA of the CDR3: TGTGCCAGCAGTTCCGCCCCGGGCAGGGACGACATGAGGGGCTACACCTTC.

V usage is TRBV6-1 and J usage is TRBJ1-3; perhaps TRBD1 as D (6 bases). Trimming cost V 5 bases and J 1 base, with 9 bases left between them. The CDR3 covers 14 residues. Germline assignment: CDR1 MNHNS and CDR2 SASEGT. The CDR3 nucleotides are TGTGCCAGCAGTACCAGGGGTTCTGGAAACACCATATATTTT. It yields the protein CASSTRGSGNTIYF.

V gene TRBV27 combines with J gene TRBJ1-2; 7 bases map to TRBD1. CDR3 length: 15 residues. Per the germline V gene, CDR1 is MNHEY and CDR2 is SMNVEV (reference sequence). The trim removed 4 bases at V and 4 bases at J, leaving 9 bases unmatched. The CDR3 DNA sequence: TGTGCCAGCAGTTCCCGTGACGGGACAGTCTATGGCTACACCTTC. Amino acid sequence: CASSSRDGTVYGYTF.

This chain uses TRBV20-1 with TRBJ1-2; D perhaps matches TRBD1 (5 bases). Germline CDR1 and CDR2: DFQATT and SNEGSKA (reference sequence). This CDR3 has 16 amino acids. The V and J ends lost 1 base and 2 bases respectively, with 17 bases between them. The CDR3 sequence is CSARASGSKGNYGYTF. CDR3 DNA sequence: TGCAGTGCTAGAGCCTCTGGGTCGAAGGGGAACTATGGCTACACCTTC.

This clonotype appeared many times. The J gene is TRBJ1-2, the V gene TRBV20-1, with 8 positions matching TRBD1. CDR3 length equals 13 residues. The trim removed 6 bases at V and 4 bases at J, leaving 7 bases unmatched. Germline V gene sequence: CDR1 DFQATT, CDR2 SNEGSKA (reference sequence). As DNA, the CDR3 is TGCAGTGCAATGACAGGGGAGAGCTATGGCTACACCTTC. Its translation is CSAMTGESYGYTF.